These 10 T cell receptor beta chains came from one sample sequenced in a study of shared clonotypes between healthy human individuals. Produced via immunoSEQ multiplex PCR; TCRdb's table is partial and in-frame only. The sample carries about 2 million clones, 95% recorded once. Sequenced material: naive CD4+ T cells sorted from blood. Noted subset: CD45RA+ positively selected. The source of these receptors is a man between 18 and 35 years old in good health.

This clone was seen a single time. This chain joins TRBV6-1 and TRBJ1-1; TRBD1 matches at 7 bases. V lost 2 bases, J lost 5 bases, and 8 bases stayed unmatched. CDR3 size: 15 residues. The germline V gene has CDR1 MNHNS and CDR2 SASEGT. CDR3 sequence (DNA): TGTGCCAGCAGTGAAAGGGGGCGAGTTGAGACTGAAGCTTTCTTT. Encoded protein: CASSERGRVETEAFF.

V is TRBV11-2 and J is TRBJ1-6; a possible D gene is TRBD1 (6 bases). V was pared by 4 bases and J by 0 bases, with 13 bases between. The CDR3 consists of 17 residues. Germline V gene sequence: CDR1 SGHAT, CDR2 FQNNGV. This CDR3 reads CASSSTGLSSYNSPLHF. In DNA form, the CDR3 reads TGTGCCAGCAGCTCAACAGGGTTGAGCTCCTATAATTCACCCCTCCACTTT.

The chain joins TRBV5-1 to TRBJ2-5, with 9 bases matching TRBD2. The CDR3 is made up of 19 amino acids. Germline lookup yields CDR1 SGHRS and CDR2 YFSETQ. J lost 2 bases, V lost 0 bases, and 14 bases had no gene match. The CDR3 nucleotides are TGCGCCAGCAGCTTGGTAGGCCTAGCGGGAACGGGTGATCAAGAGACCCAGTACTTC. It yields the protein CASSLVGLAGTGDQETQYF.

The CDR3 protein is CASNLGQGGYGYTF. The DNA of the CDR3 is TGTGCCAGCAATTTAGGGCAGGGCGGCTATGGCTACACCTTC. The chain employs TRBV6-1 and TRBJ1-2, with D possibly being TRBD1 (5 bases). The CDR3 has 14 amino acids. Trimming shortened V by 7 bases and J by 4 bases, and 16 bases separated the two germline ends. Germline V gene data show CDR1 as MNHNS and CDR2 as SASEGT.

This chain connects TRBV30 to TRBJ2-7; the D gene is possibly TRBD1 (5 bases). The CDR3 spans 13 residues. Germline V gene data show CDR1 as GTSNPN and CDR2 as SVGIG (reference sequence). V was clipped by 2 bases and J by 0 bases, with 8 bases between them. In nucleotides, the CDR3 is TGTGCCTGGAGTAGAGACAGCTCCTACGAGCAGTACTTC. This gives the protein CAWSRDSSYEQYF.

In DNA form, the CDR3 reads TGTGCCAGCAGCCCCCACTTTCCACTAACCGGGGAGCTGTTTTTT. Translated, it gives CASSPHFPLTGELFF. This rearrangement joins TRBV9 to TRBJ2-2; D is ambiguous. The CDR3 length is 15 residues. Per germline, CDR1 SGDLS and CDR2 YYNGEE. The V end lost 4 bases, the J end lost 5 bases, and 15 bases lay between the germline ends. Complete variable domain (other parts from reference TRBV9 and TRBJ2-2): DSGVTQTPKHLITATGQRVTLRCSPRSGDLSVYWYQQSLDQGLQFLIQYYNGEERAKGNILERFSAQQFPDLHSELNLSSLELGDSALYFCASSPHFPLTGELFFGEGSRLTVL.

For this clone: This may arise from a read error, as a much more abundant clone is one base away. The same CDR3 is also encoded by other DNA sequences in this sample. The chain has TRBV7-9 and TRBJ1-5, with no clear D. This CDR3 contains 13 residues. Trimming shortened V by 1 base and J by 3 bases, and 4 bases separated the two germline ends. CDR1 is SEHNR and CDR2 is FQNEAQ in the germline V gene (reference sequence). CDR3 nucleotide sequence: TGTGCCAGCAGCTTAGAAGTCAATCAGCCCCAGCATTTT. Protein sequence: CASSLEVNQPQHF.

The chain combines TRBV10-2 with TRBJ1-6, with D unresolved. Germline CDR1 WSHSY, CDR2 SAAADI. V was shortened by 0 bases and J by 12 bases, with 6 bases between the two germline ends. CDR3 length: 12 residues. The CDR3 DNA is TGCGCCAGCAGTGAGTCAGAAGGACCCCTCCACTTT. Its protein is CASSESEGPLHF.

Points on this clone: Other DNA sequences of this sample code for an identical CDR3. The rearrangement joins TRBV6-1 to TRBJ2-7; D gene uncertain. Germline V gene sequence: CDR1 MNHNS, CDR2 SASEGT. The V and J ends lost 2 bases and 4 bases respectively, with 3 bases between them. The CDR3 loop spans 11 amino acids. CDR3 sequence: CASSELYEQYF. The CDR3 DNA follows: TGTGCCAGCAGTGAACTTTACGAGCAGTACTTC.

To note about this clone: Other DNA sequences in the same sample also yield this CDR3. The chain couples TRBV30 to TRBJ2-6; D may be TRBD2 (5 bases). The germline gives CDR1 GTSNPN, CDR2 SVGIG (reference sequence). V was cut by 3 bases and J by 0 bases, with 6 bases left in between. The CDR3 is made up of 14 amino acids. CDR3 sequence (DNA): TGTGCCTGGAGCGAGGGCTCTGGGGCCAACGTCCTGACTTTC. This encodes CAWSEGSGANVLTF.